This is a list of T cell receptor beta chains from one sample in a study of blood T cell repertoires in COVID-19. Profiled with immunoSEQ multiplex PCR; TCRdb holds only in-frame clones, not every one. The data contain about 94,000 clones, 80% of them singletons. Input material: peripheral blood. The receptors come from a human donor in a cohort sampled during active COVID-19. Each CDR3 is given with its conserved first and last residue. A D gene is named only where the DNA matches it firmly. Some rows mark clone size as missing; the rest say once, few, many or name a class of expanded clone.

DNA: TGTGCCATCAGTGAGTCCGGGGACAGGGGGAACACTGAAGCTTTCTTT
CDR3: CAISESGDRGNTEAFF
J: TRBJ1-1
D: TRBD1
size: -
V: TRBV10-3

DNA: TGTGCCAGTAGTATTTTCGGGCAGGGGGCACGTATGGTGACTGAAGCTTTCTTT
CDR3: CASSIFGQGARMVTEAFF
J: TRBJ1-1
D: TRBD1
size: -
V: TRBV19

DNA: TGCGCCAGCAGCTTGGTGGCGGGGAACACAGATACGCAGTATTTT
CDR3: CASSLVAGNTDTQYF
J: TRBJ2-3
D: -
size: -
V: TRBV5-1

DNA: TGTGCCAGCAGCCGACTAGCGGGAGGAGAGAGCATTCAGTACTTC
CDR3: CASSRLAGGESIQYF
J: TRBJ2-4
D: TRBD2
size: -
V: TRBV7-8

DNA: TGCGCCAGCAGCCGACCGGACAGGGGAAGTAAAGATGAGCAGTTCTTC
CDR3: CASSRPDRGSKDEQFF
J: TRBJ2-1
D: TRBD1
size: -
V: TRBV4-1

DNA: TGTGCCAGCAGCCCAGACACCGGGGAGCTGTTTTTT
CDR3: CASSPDTGELFF
J: TRBJ2-2
D: -
size: -
V: TRBV7-9

DNA: TGTGCCAGCAGACGGGGACTAGCGGGGTCCAGGTGGTACTTC
CDR3: CASRRGLAGSRWYF
J: TRBJ2-7
D: TRBD2
size: -
V: TRBV28

DNA: TGCGCCAGCAGCTCAGGAGGACTGAACTACGAGCAGTACTTC
CDR3: CASSSGGLNYEQYF
J: TRBJ2-7
D: -
size: -
V: TRBV5-1

DNA: TGTGCCAGCAGCTTACTACCCAGCAATCAGCCCCAGCATTTT
CDR3: CASSLLPSNQPQHF
J: TRBJ1-5
D: -
size: once
V: TRBV11-3

DNA: TGTGCCAGCAGTTACTCCTACTCCGGGAGTAATGAAAAACTGTTTTTT
CDR3: CASSYSYSGSNEKLFF
J: TRBJ1-4
D: -
size: -
V: TRBV6-5

DNA: TGCGCCAGCAGCCAAACCGGGACAGGGTCCCACGAGCAGTACTTC
CDR3: CASSQTGTGSHEQYF
J: TRBJ2-7
D: TRBD1
size: -
V: TRBV23-1

DNA: TGTGCCAGCAGTTACTCTGTGGGCGAGCAGTTCTTC
CDR3: CASSYSVGEQFF
J: TRBJ2-1
D: -
size: once
V: TRBV6-5

DNA: TGTGCCAGCAGCAGCGCCGGGACAGTATACGAGCAGTACTTC
CDR3: CASSSAGTVYEQYF
J: TRBJ2-7
D: TRBD1
size: -
V: TRBV7-2

DNA: TGCGCCAGCAGCTCAGGCAGTTATAATTCACCCCTCCACTTT
CDR3: CASSSGSYNSPLHF
J: TRBJ1-6
D: -
size: -
V: TRBV5-1

DNA: TGTGCCAGTCGCGCCTTCGGGGGACTCTTATATAGCAATCAGCCCCAGCATTTT
CDR3: CASRAFGGLLYSNQPQHF
J: TRBJ1-5
D: -
size: -
V: TRBV19

DNA: TGTGCCAGCAGCCAAGGATGGCAGGACTCCTACGAGCAGTACTTC
CDR3: CASSQGWQDSYEQYF
J: TRBJ2-7
D: -
size: -
V: TRBV3-1/TRBV3-2

DNA: TGCAGTGCTAGAACTCCTTATGGCTACACCTTC
CDR3: CSARTPYGYTF
J: TRBJ1-2
D: -
size: -
V: TRBV20-1

DNA: TGTGCCAGTAGTATGGCAAACCCGAATGAAAAACTGTTTTTT
CDR3: CASSMANPNEKLFF
J: TRBJ1-4
D: -
size: -
V: TRBV19

DNA: TGTGCCAGCAGCTTAGCTAGCCTGTTAGAGACCCAGTACTTC
CDR3: CASSLASLLETQYF
J: TRBJ2-5
D: -
size: -
V: TRBV7-2

DNA: TGTGCCAGCAGTTTTCGTAGTGGACAGGGGGGCAATCAGCCCCAGCATTTT
CDR3: CASSFRSGQGGNQPQHF
J: TRBJ1-5
D: TRBD1
size: -
V: TRBV27

DNA: TGTGCCAGCAGCGTAGAGGCAGGGGGCCGTGGGGAGCAGTTCTTC
CDR3: CASSVEAGGRGEQFF
J: TRBJ2-1
D: TRBD1
size: few
V: TRBV9

DNA: TGTGCCAGCAGCTTCAACAGGGTGAGCGAAAAACTGTTTTTT
CDR3: CASSFNRVSEKLFF
J: TRBJ1-4
D: -
size: -
V: TRBV5-6

DNA: TGTGCCAGCAGCAAAGCGGAGGACCTCTTAAACAATGAGCAGTTCTTC
CDR3: CASSKAEDLLNNEQFF
J: TRBJ2-1
D: -
size: -
V: TRBV21-1

DNA: TGTGCCAGCAGCGGGAGGGCCTCCTACGAGCAGTACTTC
CDR3: CASSGRASYEQYF
J: TRBJ2-7
D: TRBD2
size: few
V: TRBV2

DNA: TGCAGCGTTGAAGAGCTAGCGGGAGCGGGCTACAATGAGCAGTTCTTC
CDR3: CSVEELAGAGYNEQFF
J: TRBJ2-1
D: TRBD2
size: -
V: TRBV29-1

DNA: TGTGCCAGTAGTATCCCGGGACAGGGAGGCCACGAGCAGTACTTC
CDR3: CASSIPGQGGHEQYF
J: TRBJ2-7
D: TRBD1
size: -
V: TRBV19

DNA: TGTGCCACCAATCGGGAGCCCGGGAGTTGGGGTACGCAGTATTTT
CDR3: CATNREPGSWGTQYF
J: TRBJ2-3
D: -
size: -
V: TRBV6-5

DNA: TGTGCCACCAGTGATTTCCCAGGTTCCTATGGCTACACCTTC
CDR3: CATSDFPGSYGYTF
J: TRBJ1-2
D: -
size: -
V: TRBV24-1

DNA: TGTGCCAGCAGATTGGACAGGGGGCTAGCCGAGCAGTACTTC
CDR3: CASRLDRGLAEQYF
J: TRBJ2-7
D: TRBD1
size: -
V: TRBV27

DNA: TGCGCCAGCAGTGCCTACAATCAGCCCCAGCATTTT
CDR3: CASSAYNQPQHF
J: TRBJ1-5
D: -
size: -
V: TRBV10-2

DNA: TGTGCCAGCAGCTTACAGGGTCGGAACACTGAAGCTTTCTTT
CDR3: CASSLQGRNTEAFF
J: TRBJ1-1
D: -
size: -
V: TRBV7-9

DNA: TGTGCCAGCAGTTTGCGGGCTAGCGGGGGCTACGAGCAGTACTTC
CDR3: CASSLRASGGYEQYF
J: TRBJ2-7
D: TRBD2
size: -
V: TRBV5-6

DNA: TGTGCCAGCAGTTTACCGGCGGTACGGGACTTTGCCTACGAGCAGTACTTC
CDR3: CASSLPAVRDFAYEQYF
J: TRBJ2-7
D: -
size: -
V: TRBV28

DNA: TGTGCCAGCAGCCAAGTTCCGGAGAGAAGGCGAACAGATACGCAGTATTTT
CDR3: CASSQVPERRRTDTQYF
J: TRBJ2-3
D: -
size: -
V: TRBV7-9

DNA: TGTGCCAGTAGAGGGGGCGCGGGAAACATTCAGTACTTC
CDR3: CASRGGAGNIQYF
J: TRBJ2-4
D: TRBD1
size: -
V: TRBV19

DNA: TGTGCCAGCTCACCATTATTTGTAGCGTCACCACGTTCAGAGCAGTACTTC
CDR3: CASSPLFVASPRSEQYF
J: TRBJ2-7
D: -
size: -
V: TRBV18